This record looks at one TCR beta chain sequence and its context. This clonotype occurred a few times. The clone's antigen remains unknown. Per-base qualities were not stored, and no clone one base away is much larger. The data derive from a study of T cells in Graves' hyperthyroidism and ophthalmopathy (dated by TCRdb to about 2019). For the wider study: Peripheral blood samples were taken at initial diagnosis, before any treatment was given. To identify distinguishing TCR V-J signatures, a discovery cohort of 90 to 100 patients was used, comprising 43 with Graves' ophthalmopathy and around 57 with stable Graves' hyperthyroidism. Prospective prediction of ophthalmopathy was tested in an independent validation cohort consisting of 18 hyperthyroidism patients and 15 to 17 patients who later progressed to ophthalmopathy. The roughly 91 discovery patients were randomly split 7:3 into training and test sets. In about 6 Graves' hyperthyroidism patients, the study also compared T-cell repertoires from thyroid tissue with T-cell repertoires from blood. After sampling, hyperthyroidism patients received methimazole starting at 30 mg daily, and ophthalmopathy patients received high-dose intravenous methylprednisolone. TCR Vbeta CDR3 sequencing of 130 to 150 peripheral blood samples (43 ophthalmopathy, 75 to 85 hyperthyroidism and roughly 17 progressor patients) is reported in the paper. Overall study outcomes, separate from this receptor: In validation, the model predicted progression to ophthalmopathy a median of roughly 6.1 months before onset, with about 64% sensitivity and just under 75% specificity. No statistical method was used to fix the sample size in advance, and group allocation was not hidden from the investigators. Most expanded thyroid clonotypes (frequency above 0.001) were also found in blood, which suggests that blood repertoires may mirror thyroid immune responses. Ophthalmopathy was separated from stable hyperthyroidism by a 13 V-J signature model, with 85% to 90% sensitivity and just over 81% specificity obtained in cross-validation and 80%/75% obtained in testing.

The TCR beta CDR3 regions were amplified from the RNA transcripts. For the first round of RT-PCR on the TCR CDR3, the HTBI primer set was used together with the Qiagen OneStep RT-PCR kit. Libraries were constructed in a second round of multiplex PCR, after which size selection and purification were performed. Paired-end sequencing of the libraries was performed with 100 bp reads on an Illumina HiSeq2000. On the study's bioinformatics: SOAPnuke was used to process the raw data, throwing out any read that contained adapters or uncalled bases, had a mean Phred below 15, or lacked an exact constant-primer or identifier match. High-quality paired reads were merged with COPE v1.2.5, and unique nucleotide sequences were defined as clonotypes. Clonotypes were aligned to IMGT TRBV, TRBD and TRBJ reference segments using MiTCR v1.1. The analysis included only V-J combinations with a frequency above 0.0001, which together covered more than 98% of the repertoires. The TCS score was defined as F50 (clonal expansion) divided by E x V (chaos), with BLOSUM62-based TCRdist calculated between CDR3 peptides within each V-J. Welch's t-statistics and random forest reduced roughly 540 V-J features to roughly 13, which were used in a naive Bayes classifier (R e1071). In-frame beta chains were kept once TCRdb had trimmed the public reads at Q25 with fastp and called clones with MiXCR. One record per CDR3 amino acid sequence lists the most common genes and DNA. TCRdb's processing, not the study's, gives the V and J calls here. The sample table lists about 300,000 distinct CDR3 sequences, approximately 16% of them with a count of one. Together, the top ten hold approximately 35% of the sample.

Stable Graves' hyperthyroidism was defined as no progression to ophthalmopathy during 18 months of follow-up. Hyperthyroidism patients were newly diagnosed, with disease duration under 2 months, and aged 18 to 65 years. The study excluded patients with uncontrolled infections, other autoimmune diseases, pregnancy or lactation. Clinical symptoms, serum thyroxine and TRAb, thyroid ultrasound, and orbital computed tomography formed the basis for the diagnoses. PBMCs were isolated from around 10 ml of fresh peripheral blood by Ficoll-Paque density gradient centrifugation. Trizol reagent was used to extract total RNA, and RNA quality was then checked on an Agilent 2100 Bioanalyzer. Relative to germline, V is missing 5 bases and J is missing 4 bases, with 13 bases of the junction outside any gene match. The germline V gene (reference sequence) yields MNHEY for CDR1 and SMNVEV for CDR2. The CDR3 goes from the cysteine to the phenylalanine over 17 residues. The CDR3 DNA has 51 bases and is translated from base 1.

The receptor was derived from a man younger than 45 with Graves' hyperthyroidism. Sequencing was carried out using blood. This sequence uses TRBV27 and TRBJ2-2; TRBD1 matches 7 bases in the middle. In nucleotide form, the sequence is TGTGCCAGCAGTATCGGGACAGATAATACGAGCACCGGGGAGCTGTTTTTT. Its protein reads: CASSIGTDNTSTGELFF.